Below, 21 T cell receptor beta chains from the same sample are listed, as sequenced in a study of shared clonotypes between healthy human individuals. TCRdb's table, derived via immunoSEQ multiplex PCR, lists solely in-frame clones and lacks some. The table has some 790,000 clones, over 55% seen once. The specimen sequenced was memory CD4+ T cells sorted from blood. The subset denotes: CD45RA-negative fraction. The source is a woman under 40 in good health.

CDR3 sequence reads: CASSRTGTSGTDTQYF. CDR3 nucleotide sequence: TGTGCCAGCAGTCGGACCGGGACTAGCGGCACAGATACGCAGTATTTT. The rearrangement links TRBV2 to TRBJ2-3; TRBD2 matches 10 bases. CDR1 is SNHLY and CDR2 is FYNNEI in the germline V gene. V dropped 5 bases and J dropped 1; count of bases not matched to a gene: 6. This CDR3 has 16 residues.

The DNA of the CDR3 is TGTGCCAGCAGCCCCCACCAGGAGGGTCCTAATGAAAAACTGTTTTTT. Translation: CASSPHQEGPNEKLFF. The rearrangement uses TRBV4-2 and TRBJ1-4; D not certain. The length of the CDR3 is 16 residues. The germline V gene has CDR1 LGHNA and CDR2 YNFKEQ. The germline V and J ends were trimmed by 4 bases and 3 bases, with 15 bases remaining between them.

The V call is TRBV12-5, the J call TRBJ1-1; possibly TRBD1 for D (6 bases). CDR3 length: 14 residues. The V gene lost 6 bases and the J gene lost 2 bases, with 13 bases spanning the gap. Germline V lookup: CDR1 LGHNT, CDR2 FRNRAP. The CDR3 sequence: CASGPDSLNTEAFF. The CDR3, as DNA: TGTGCTAGTGGCCCGGACAGCCTCAACACTGAAGCTTTCTTT.

The CDR3 spells CASSQDSYGYTF. The CDR3 DNA follows: TGTGCCAGCAGCCAAGATTCCTATGGCTACACCTTC. The genes are TRBV7-9 and TRBJ1-2; D unresolved. CDR1 and CDR2 from the germline V gene are SEHNR and FQNEAQ (reference sequence). The CDR3 spans 12 residues. Trimming took off 5 bases at V and 4 bases at J, with 8 bases between the two ends.

This clone appeared many times. The sample carries other DNA sequences with the same CDR3. V and J are TRBV5-1 and TRBJ2-1; 9 bases match TRBD2. V lost 3 bases, J lost 4 bases, and 5 bases stayed unmatched. CDR1 SGHRS and CDR2 YFSETQ come from the germline V gene. CDR3 length equals 15 residues. The CDR3 reads CASSSSSGAYNEQFF. DNA of the CDR3: TGCGCCAGCAGCTCCTCTAGCGGGGCATACAATGAGCAGTTCTTC.

As regards this clone: Within the sample, other DNA sequences also encode this same CDR3. The chain joins TRBV5-1 to TRBJ2-1, with D perhaps matching TRBD2 (5 bases). The V end was cut by 0 bases, the J end by 4 bases, with 11 bases between. The CDR3 loop spans 15 amino acids. Germline CDR1 reads SGHRS; CDR2 reads YFSETQ. The CDR3 loop reads CASSLASSSYNEQFF. The CDR3 DNA sequence: TGCGCCAGCAGCTTGGCCTCTAGCTCGTACAATGAGCAGTTCTTC.

Notes on this clone: A much larger clone is a single base away; this may be a read error. Different DNA sequences within this sample yield the same CDR3. The chain's CDR3 is CASSLGTEGNTIYF. In DNA form, the CDR3 reads TGCGCCAGCAGCTTGGGGACCGAAGGAAACACCATATATTTT. V is TRBV5-1 and J is TRBJ1-3; D unresolved. This CDR3 is built from 14 residues. Germline CDR1 is SGHRS and CDR2 is YFSETQ. The V and J ends lost 0 bases and 4 bases respectively, with 8 bases between them.

The chain has TRBV7-9 and TRBJ2-5, with 10 bases that match TRBD2. The ends lost 4 bases at V and 7 bases at J; junction bases unmatched: 6. Per the germline V gene, CDR1 is SEHNR and CDR2 is FQNEAQ (reference sequence). The CDR3 is 14 residues long. CDR3 DNA: TGTGCCAGCAGCTCTCTGGGGACTAGCGTGACCCAGTACTTC. This sequence encodes CASSSLGTSVTQYF.

The chain employs TRBV18 and TRBJ2-1, with TRBD2 as a possible D gene (5 bases). This CDR3 spans 14 amino acids. The germline gives CDR1 KGHSH, CDR2 LQKENI. Between the trimmed V and J ends, which lost 5 bases and 4 bases, there was a span of 12 bases. The CDR3, as DNA: TGTGCCAGCTCATCTCGGGGATTGTACAATGAGCAGTTCTTC. It is translated as CASSSRGLYNEQFF.

The chain has TRBV7-2 and TRBJ1-1; D perhaps matches TRBD1 (6 bases). V lost 5 bases and J lost 7, with 20 bases in between. Germline V gene sequence: CDR1 SGHTA, CDR2 FQGNSA. The CDR3 totals 15 residues. This CDR3 reads CASSRRSTGGGEAFF. The DNA for the CDR3 is TGTGCCAGCAGCCGCAGATCGACAGGAGGAGGTGAAGCTTTCTTT.

V and J are TRBV2 and TRBJ2-7, with 7 bases aligning to TRBD1. The junction had 9 bases not matched to a gene; V was cut back by 9 bases and J by 4 bases. The CDR3 sequence is 13 residues long. CDR1 and CDR2 (germline): SNHLY, FYNNEI. The CDR3 DNA reads as TGTGCCAGTACTTGGGGGACAGATTACGAGCAGTACTTC. Amino acid sequence: CASTWGTDYEQYF.

The sample holds a few counts of this clone. The chain couples TRBV28 to TRBJ1-1; a possible D gene is TRBD1 (6 bases). Germline V gene sequence: CDR1 MDHEN, CDR2 SYDVKM. This CDR3 has 13 residues. With 4 bases removed from V and 3 bases from J, the gap between germline ends came to 9 bases. In DNA form, the CDR3 reads TGTGCCAGCAGTTGGACAGAAGACACTGAAGCTTTCTTT. It specifies CASSWTEDTEAFF. Using reference TRBV28 and TRBJ1-1 for the parts outside the CDR3, the full variable domain is DVKVTQSSRYLVKRTGEKVFLECVQDMDHENMFWYRQDPGLGLRLIYFSYDVKMKEKGDIPEGYSVSREKKERFSLILESASTNQTSMYLCASSWTEDTEAFFGQGTRLTVV.

This clone appeared a few times. The gene calls are TRBV18 and TRBJ2-3; D might be TRBD1 (6 bases). Germline V gives CDR1 KGHSH, CDR2 LQKENI. V was shortened by 2 bases and J by 5 bases, with 23 bases between the two germline ends. The CDR3 has 18 amino acids. In DNA, the CDR3 is TGTGCCAGCTCACCAAGGACCCCGACAGGCACCCCCGGAGATACGCAGTATTTT. It translates to CASSPRTPTGTPGDTQYF.

This clone occurred many times. Other DNA sequences of this sample code for an identical CDR3. The V and J genes are TRBV11-2 and TRBJ1-1; 7 bases align to TRBD1. J was trimmed by 1 base and V by 5 bases; bases with no gene match: 1. Germline lookup yields CDR1 SGHAT and CDR2 FQNNGV. The CDR3 has 13 amino acids. CDR3 residues: CASSPGGNTEAFF. The DNA for the CDR3 is TGTGCCAGCAGCCCAGGGGGGAACACTGAAGCTTTCTTT.

CDR3 DNA: TGTGCCAGCAGCCAAGATGCAGGGGCATATAGGGGCTACACCTTC. This gives the protein CASSQDAGAYRGYTF. The rearrangement links TRBV4-2 to TRBJ1-2; perhaps TRBD1 as D (6 bases). Deletions cut 0 bases from V and 8 bases from J, with 16 bases between. This CDR3 contains 15 residues. In germline, CDR1 is LGHNA, CDR2 YNFKEQ.

This rearrangement joins TRBV6-4 to TRBJ1-5; D is perhaps TRBD1 (6 bases). The V end lost 9 bases, the J end lost 1 base, and 22 bases lay between the germline ends. The CDR3 totals 17 residues. Germline CDR1 MRHNA, CDR2 SNTAGT. The CDR3 DNA reads as TGTGCCAGGGACGGGATTAGGACAGAGATGAGCAATCAGCCCCAGCATTTT. It yields the protein CARDGIRTEMSNQPQHF.

This chain connects TRBV28 to TRBJ2-3; weak D call: TRBD2 (7 bases). The CDR3 has 15 residues. V gave up 5 bases and J gave up 4 bases, with 16 bases separating them. Germline CDR1 and CDR2: MDHEN and SYDVKM. CDR3 sequence (DNA): TGTGCCAGCAGTCTTACGGGGGGCAGGTCAGATACGCAGTATTTT. Its protein is CASSLTGGRSDTQYF.

V and J are TRBV2 and TRBJ2-3, with D maybe TRBD1 (6 bases). The germline V gene has CDR1 SNHLY and CDR2 FYNNEI. Trimming removed 7 bases from V and 0 bases from J, with 14 bases in between. The CDR3 consists of 15 residues. The CDR3 region has the DNA TGTGCCAGCACTGACAGGAGCCTTAGCACAGATACGCAGTATTTT. Its protein is CASTDRSLSTDTQYF.

There are a few counts of this clone. This chain links TRBV7-2 with TRBJ1-2; a weak D match, TRBD1 (5 bases). CDR1 SGHTA and CDR2 FQGNSA come from the germline V gene. The CDR3 is 14 amino acids. Trimming left V 6 bases short and J 8 bases short, with 19 bases between. CDR3 amino acids: CASSRDGGVKGYTF. In nucleotides, the CDR3 is TGTGCCAGCAGTCGGGACGGTGGAGTTAAGGGCTACACCTTC.

This clone was seen only once. The chain carries TRBV5-1 and TRBJ2-2; 12 nucleotides match TRBD2. V lost 5 bases to trimming and J lost 7 bases; unmatched junction nucleotides: 9. This CDR3 comprises 16 residues. Per germline, CDR1 SGHRS and CDR2 YFSETQ. The CDR3 sequence is CASSYRLAGEVGELFF. DNA of the CDR3: TGCGCCAGCAGTTACCGACTAGCGGGAGAAGTCGGGGAGCTGTTTTTT.

The J gene is TRBJ2-7, the V gene TRBV5-1, with 12 nucleotides matching TRBD1. J lost 5 bases, V lost 4 bases, and 7 bases had no gene match. Germline V gene data show CDR1 as SGHRS and CDR2 as YFSETQ. This CDR3 is 15 amino acids long. This chain's CDR3 is CASSRTGQGANEQYF. The CDR3 nucleotides read TGCGCCAGCAGCCGGACGGGACAGGGGGCCAACGAGCAGTACTTC.